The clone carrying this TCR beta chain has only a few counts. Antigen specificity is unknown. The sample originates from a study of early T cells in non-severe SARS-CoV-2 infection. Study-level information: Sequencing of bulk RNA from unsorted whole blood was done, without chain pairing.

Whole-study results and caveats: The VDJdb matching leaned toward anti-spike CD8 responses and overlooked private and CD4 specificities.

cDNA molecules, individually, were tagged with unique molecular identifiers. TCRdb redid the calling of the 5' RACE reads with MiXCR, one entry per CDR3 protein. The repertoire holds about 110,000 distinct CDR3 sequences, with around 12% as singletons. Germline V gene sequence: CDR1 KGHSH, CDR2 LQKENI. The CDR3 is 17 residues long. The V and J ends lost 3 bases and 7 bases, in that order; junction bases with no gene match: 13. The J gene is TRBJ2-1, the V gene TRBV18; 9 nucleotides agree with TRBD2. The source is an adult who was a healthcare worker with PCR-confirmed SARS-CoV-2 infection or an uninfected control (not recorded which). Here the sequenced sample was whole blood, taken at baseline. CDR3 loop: CASSPPGLAGNQNEQFF. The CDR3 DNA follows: TGTGCCAGCTCACCCCCTGGGCTAGCGGGGAACCAAAATGAGCAGTTCTTC.